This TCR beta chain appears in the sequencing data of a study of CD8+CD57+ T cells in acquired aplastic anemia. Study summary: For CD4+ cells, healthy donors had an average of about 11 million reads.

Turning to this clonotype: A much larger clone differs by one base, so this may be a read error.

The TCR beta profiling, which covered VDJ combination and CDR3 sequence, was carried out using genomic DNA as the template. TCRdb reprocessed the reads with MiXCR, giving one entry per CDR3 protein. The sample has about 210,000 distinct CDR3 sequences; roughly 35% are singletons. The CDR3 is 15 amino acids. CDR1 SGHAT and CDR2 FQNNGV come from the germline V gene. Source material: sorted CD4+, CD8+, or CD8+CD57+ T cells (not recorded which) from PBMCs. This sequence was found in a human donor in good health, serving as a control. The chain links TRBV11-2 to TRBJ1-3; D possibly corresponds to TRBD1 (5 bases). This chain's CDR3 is CASSTRTLLGNTVYF. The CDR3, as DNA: TGTGCCAGCAGCACCCGGACACTCTTAGGAAACACCGTATATTTT.